What follows are 14 T cell receptor beta chains derived from one specimen sequenced in a study of memory B cells and T cells in multiple sclerosis (dated by TCRdb to the late 2010s). Antigens for these TCRs are unknown. Libraries were constructed by the immunoSEQ multiplex PCR assay. Sourced from immuneACCESS, this table was stored by TCRdb with only in-frame sequences that have V and J called. A share of the clones is absent; for the studies checked, an unresolved V gene accounts for under half, and the remainder has no known explanation. This sample comprises 290 or so clones, approximately 90% of them detected only once. The leading ten clones occupy about 23% of the sample. After CFSE-labeled PBMCs were cultured without any stimulus, the autoproliferating (CFSEdim) and non-proliferating (CFSEhi) T cell fractions were each sequenced on their own. In total, approximately 5.1x10^7 CFSE-labeled PBMCs were cultured without stimulus for less than 8 days, after which replicate wells were pooled.

Sequencing was performed on PBMCs from blood kept in culture. The receptors were gathered from a human donor with multiple sclerosis.

V usage is TRBV5-6 and J usage is TRBJ2-3; tentative D call: TRBD1 (6 bases). This CDR3 region has 15 residues. With 1 base removed from V and 2 bases from J, the gap between germline ends came to 11 bases. CDR1 is SGHDT, CDR2 YYEEEE, per germline. The CDR3 DNA is TGTGCCAGCAGCTTGTACGACAGGACCACAGATACGCAGTATTTT. The encoded protein is CASSLYDRTTDTQYF.

The chain has TRBV13 and TRBJ1-1, with D uncertain. This CDR3 spans 12 amino acids. Germline-derived CDR1 and CDR2 are PRHDT and FYEKMQ (reference sequence). With 3 bases removed from V and 5 bases from J, the gap between germline ends came to 7 bases. The CDR3 sequence: CASSLQETEAFF. Here the CDR3 DNA reads TGTGCCAGCAGCTTGCAGGAAACTGAAGCTTTCTTT.

Turning to this clone: The junction shows a germline mismatch at one end, possibly a read error. The chain employs TRBV4-1 and TRBJ1-4; D unclear. Germline assignment: CDR1 MGHRA and CDR2 YSYEKL. The CDR3 loop spans 15 amino acids. CDR3 protein: CASSQGPATNEKPFF. CDR3 nucleotide sequence: TGCGCCAGCAGCCAAGGTCCAGCAACTAATGAAAAACCGTTTTTT.

The rearrangement joins TRBV4-2 to TRBJ2-7, with D perhaps matching TRBD1 or TRBD2 (5 bases each). This CDR3 has 14 amino acids. The ends were cut back, 4 bases at V and 3 bases at J, with 13 bases in the middle. The germline gives CDR1 LGHNA, CDR2 YNFKEQ. CDR3 sequence: CASSREGRDYEQYF. The CDR3 DNA sequence: TGTGCCAGCAGCCGAGAGGGCAGGGACTACGAGCAGTACTTC.

The chain couples TRBV2 to TRBJ1-1; D perhaps matches TRBD1 (5 bases). The CDR3 is 16 residues long. The germline V gene encodes CDR1 SNHLY and CDR2 FYNNEI. Trimming pared 3 bases from V and 2 bases from J, leaving 16 bases between. In DNA, the CDR3 is TGTGCCAGCAGTGAGGGGGGTGGGGGTGAAAACACTGAAGCTTTCTTT. Its protein product is CASSEGGGGENTEAFF.

V is TRBV14 and J is TRBJ1-2, with 7 nucleotides matching TRBD1. This CDR3 has 14 amino acids. CDR1 SGHDN and CDR2 FVKESK come from the germline V gene. The J segment lost 8 bases and the V segment lost 0 bases, leaving 6 bases of the junction unmatched. Here the CDR3 DNA reads TGTGCCAGCAGCCAAGAACGAGTGACAGGGGGCTACACCTTC. This translates into CASSQERVTGGYTF.

The chain uses TRBV4-2 and TRBJ1-2; D gene ambiguous. This CDR3 region has 14 residues. From germline, CDR1 is LGHNA and CDR2 YNFKEQ. Between the trimmed V and J ends, which lost 4 bases and 7 bases, there was a span of 16 bases. The CDR3 spells CASSPGSGVRGYTF. As DNA, the CDR3 is TGTGCCAGCAGCCCAGGAAGCGGGGTGCGTGGCTACACCTTC.

V and J are TRBV1 and TRBJ2-6; the table's D call, TRBD1, was not checked against the DNA. TRBV1 is a pseudogene segment. The CDR3 is 18 residues long. The CDR3 loop reads CTSRVAGCAQSRANVLTF. Written as DNA, the CDR3 is TGCACCAGCAGGGTCGCAGGTTGTGCACAAAGTCGGGCCAACGTCCTGACTTTC.

The V gene is TRBV9, the J gene TRBJ2-5; D unclear. TRBJ2-7 explains the end of the DNA better; the J call may be wrong. The CDR3 loop spans 14 amino acids. Per the germline V gene, CDR1 is SGDLS and CDR2 is YYNGEE. The CDR3, as DNA: TGTGCCAGCAGCGTAGCATGGTCGGACTACGAGCAGTACTTC. It translates to CASSVAWSDYEQYF.

J is TRBJ1-2 and V is TRBV7-2; D not resolved. Trimming left V 1 base short and J 4 bases short, with 19 bases between. The CDR3 loop spans 17 amino acids. Germline-derived CDR1 and CDR2 are SGHTA and FQGNSA. CDR3 residues: CASSLDFAAATTYGYTF. Here the CDR3 DNA reads TGTGCCAGCAGCTTAGATTTCGCGGCCGCCACCACCTATGGCTACACCTTC.

CDR3 in amino acids: CASSLNLPSGGHNEQFF. The DNA of the CDR3 is TGTGCCAGCAGCTTAAACCTTCCTAGCGGGGGCCACAATGAGCAGTTCTTC. This sequence joins TRBV5-5 and TRBJ2-1; 10 positions agree with TRBD2. Germline values: CDR1 SGHKS, CDR2 YYEKEE (reference sequence). The CDR3 covers 17 residues. The V segment lost 2 bases and the J segment 5 bases; nucleotides outside the gene matches: 10.

The chain combines TRBV7-3 with TRBJ2-1, with 14 bases that match TRBD2. The ends lost 1 base at V and 6 bases at J; junction bases unmatched: 2. The CDR3 covers 16 residues. Germline V gives CDR1 SGHTA, CDR2 FQGTGA. The CDR3: CASSLIGTSGGNEQFF. In DNA, the CDR3 is TGTGCCAGCAGCTTAATTGGGACTAGCGGGGGCAATGAGCAGTTCTTC.

V and J are TRBV22-1 and TRBJ2-6; TRBD2, the table's D call, lacks a check against the DNA. TRBV22-1 is labeled a pseudogene. CDR3 length: 17 amino acids. In DNA, the CDR3 is TGTCCTGGGAGCATTGCGAGCGAACAAAGTCGGGCCAACGTCCTGACTTTC. Translation gives CPGSIASEQSRANVLTF.

The chain recombines TRBV14 with TRBJ2-7; no definite D call. Germline CDR1 reads SGHDN; CDR2 reads FVKESK. The CDR3 totals 14 residues. V gave up 2 bases and J gave up 0 bases, with 8 bases separating them. The CDR3 region is CASSQSSGSYEQYF. CDR3 DNA sequence: TGTGCCAGCAGCCAATCCTCAGGCTCCTACGAGCAGTACTTC.